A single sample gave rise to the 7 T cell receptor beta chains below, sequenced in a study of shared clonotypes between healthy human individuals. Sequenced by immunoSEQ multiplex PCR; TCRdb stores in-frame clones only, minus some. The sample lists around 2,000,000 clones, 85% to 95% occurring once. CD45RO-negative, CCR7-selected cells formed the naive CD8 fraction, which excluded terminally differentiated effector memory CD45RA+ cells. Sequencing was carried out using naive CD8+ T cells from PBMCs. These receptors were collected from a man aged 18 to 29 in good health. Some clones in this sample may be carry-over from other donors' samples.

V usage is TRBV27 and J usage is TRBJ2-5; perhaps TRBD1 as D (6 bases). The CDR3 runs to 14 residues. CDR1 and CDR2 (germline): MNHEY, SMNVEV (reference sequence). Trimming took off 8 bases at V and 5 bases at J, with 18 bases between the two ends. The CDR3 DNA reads TGTGCCAGCGGACTCTTAGGGGGTCAGGAGACCCAGTACTTC. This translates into CASGLLGGQETQYF.

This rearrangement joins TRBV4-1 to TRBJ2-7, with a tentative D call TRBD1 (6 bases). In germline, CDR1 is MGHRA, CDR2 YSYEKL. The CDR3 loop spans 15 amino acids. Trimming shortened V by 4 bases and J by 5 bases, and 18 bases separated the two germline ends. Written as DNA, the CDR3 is TGCGCCAGCAGCCCAAGCAGCGTTGGGGGCAACGAGCAGTACTTC. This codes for CASSPSSVGGNEQYF.

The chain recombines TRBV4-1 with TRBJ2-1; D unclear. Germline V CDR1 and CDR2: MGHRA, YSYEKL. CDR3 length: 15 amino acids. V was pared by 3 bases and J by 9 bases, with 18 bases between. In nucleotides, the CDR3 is TGCGCCAGCAGCCAGAATGGCCCTACCTCGCGTGAGCAGTTCTTC. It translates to CASSQNGPTSREQFF.

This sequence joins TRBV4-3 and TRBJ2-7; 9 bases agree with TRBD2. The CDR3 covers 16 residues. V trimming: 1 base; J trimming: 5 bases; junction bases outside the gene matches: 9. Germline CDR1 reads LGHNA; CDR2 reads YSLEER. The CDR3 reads CASSQAAGGPADEQYF. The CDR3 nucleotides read TGCGCCAGCAGCCAAGCGGCGGGAGGGCCTGCGGACGAGCAGTACTTC.

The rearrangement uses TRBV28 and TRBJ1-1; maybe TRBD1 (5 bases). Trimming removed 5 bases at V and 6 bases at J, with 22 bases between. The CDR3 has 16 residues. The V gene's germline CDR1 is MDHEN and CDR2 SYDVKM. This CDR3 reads CASSLKTGTFGAEAFF. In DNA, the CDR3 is TGTGCCAGCAGTCTGAAAACCGGGACTTTTGGCGCTGAAGCTTTCTTT.

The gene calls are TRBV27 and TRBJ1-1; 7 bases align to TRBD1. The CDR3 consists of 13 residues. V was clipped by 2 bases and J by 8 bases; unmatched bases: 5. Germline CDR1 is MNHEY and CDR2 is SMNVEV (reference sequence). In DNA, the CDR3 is TGTGCCAGCAGTTTAGGGACAGCACAGGAAGCTTTCTTT. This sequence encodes CASSLGTAQEAFF.

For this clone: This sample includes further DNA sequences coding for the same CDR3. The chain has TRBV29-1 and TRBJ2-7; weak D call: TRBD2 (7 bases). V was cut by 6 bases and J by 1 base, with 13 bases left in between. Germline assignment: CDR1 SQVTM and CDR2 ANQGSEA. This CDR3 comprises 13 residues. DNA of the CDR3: TGCAGCGTGCAGGGAGGGGGGTCCTACGAGCAGTACTTC. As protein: CSVQGGGSYEQYF.